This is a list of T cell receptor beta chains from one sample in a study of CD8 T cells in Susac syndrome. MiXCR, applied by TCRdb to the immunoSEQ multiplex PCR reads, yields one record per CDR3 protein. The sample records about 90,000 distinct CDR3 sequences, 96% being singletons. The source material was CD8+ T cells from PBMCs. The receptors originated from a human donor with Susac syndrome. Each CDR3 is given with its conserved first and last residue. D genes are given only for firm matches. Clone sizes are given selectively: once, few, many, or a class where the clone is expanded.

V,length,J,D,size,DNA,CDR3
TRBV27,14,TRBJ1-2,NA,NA,TGTGCCAGCAGTTCCGGGGACGGAATGTATGGCTACACCTTC,CASSSGDGMYGYTF
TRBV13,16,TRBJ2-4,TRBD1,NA,TGTGCCAGCAGCTTAGTCACAGGGGGCGACTTGAGCATTCAGTACTTC,CASSLVTGGDLSIQYF
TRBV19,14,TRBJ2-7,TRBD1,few,TGTGCCAGTAGTCCCGGGACAGGGCTGCACGAGCAGTACTTC,CASSPGTGLHEQYF
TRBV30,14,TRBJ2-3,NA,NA,TGTGCCTGGAGTGTAAGGGGCTACACAGATACGCAGTATTTT,CAWSVRGYTDTQYF
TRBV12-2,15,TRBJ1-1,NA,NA,TGTGCAAGTCGCTTAGCGCCCCCAGGGAACACTGAAGCTTTCTTT,CASRLAPPGNTEAFF
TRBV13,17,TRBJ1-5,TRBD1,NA,TGTGCCAGCAGCTTAGCTGGACAGGGGATAAGCAATCAGCCCCAGCATTTT,CASSLAGQGISNQPQHF
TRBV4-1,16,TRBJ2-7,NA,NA,TGCGCCAGCAGCCAAAGAGCCGGGATACAGCTCTACGAGCAGTACTTC,CASSQRAGIQLYEQYF
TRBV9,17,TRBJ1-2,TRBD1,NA,TGTGCCAGCAGCCACAGCACCGGGACAGGGGGGGGCTATGGCTACACCTTC,CASSHSTGTGGGYGYTF
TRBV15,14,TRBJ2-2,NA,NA,TGTGCCACCAGCAGAGATCTGGAGACCGGGGAGCTGTTTTTT,CATSRDLETGELFF
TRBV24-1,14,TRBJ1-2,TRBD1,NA,TGTGCCACCCCGGGACAGGGAGCGTCCTATGGCTACACCTTC,CATPGQGASYGYTF
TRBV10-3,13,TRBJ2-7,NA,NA,TGTGCCATCACCTTCGACGGGTCCTACGAGCAGTACTTC,CAITFDGSYEQYF
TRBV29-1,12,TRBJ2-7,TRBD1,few,TGCAGCGTCGGTGACAGGGGGTACGAGCAGTACTTC,CSVGDRGYEQYF
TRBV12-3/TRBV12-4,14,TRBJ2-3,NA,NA,TGTGCCAGCAGTTTCAACTACCTCACAGATACGCAGTATTTT,CASSFNYLTDTQYF
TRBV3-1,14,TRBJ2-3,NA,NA,TGTGCCAGCAGCCCCGAGAGCTACACAGATACGCAGTATTTT,CASSPESYTDTQYF
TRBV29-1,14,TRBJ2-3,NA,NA,TGCAGCGTTGATGAAGGCATTAGCACAGATACGCAGTATTTT,CSVDEGISTDTQYF
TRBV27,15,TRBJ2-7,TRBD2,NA,TGTGCCAGCAGTTTTTCGCGGGGGGGCCCCTACGAGCAGTACTTC,CASSFSRGGPYEQYF
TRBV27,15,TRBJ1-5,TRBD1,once,TGTGCCAGCAGTTTATCGGGACAGTCGAATCAGCCCCAGCATTTT,CASSLSGQSNQPQHF
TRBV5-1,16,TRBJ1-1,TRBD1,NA,TGCGCCAGCAGCTTGGGTCAGGGGGAGTTGAACACTGAAGCTTTCTTT,CASSLGQGELNTEAFF
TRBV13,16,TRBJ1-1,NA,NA,TGTGCCAGCAGCTCTCGGTACCACAGTGTGAACACTGAAGCTTTCTTT,CASSSRYHSVNTEAFF
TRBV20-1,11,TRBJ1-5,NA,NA,TGCAGTGCTGGCTATAATCAGCCCCAGCATTTT,CSAGYNQPQHF
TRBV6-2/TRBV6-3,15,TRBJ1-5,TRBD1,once,TGTGCCAGCGAAACAGGGGCGGGGGTAAATCAGCCCCAGCATTTT,CASETGAGVNQPQHF
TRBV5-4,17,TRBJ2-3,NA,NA,TGTGCCAGCAGCGTTGGACATGGGACTTACCGCACAGATACGCAGTATTTT,CASSVGHGTYRTDTQYF
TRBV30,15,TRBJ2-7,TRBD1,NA,TGTGCCTGGAGTAGGGACGACAGGGCTTCTTCCGAGCAGTACTTC,CAWSRDDRASSEQYF
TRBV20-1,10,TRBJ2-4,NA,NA,TGCAGCGTACTGCGCGACATTCAGTACTTC,CSVLRDIQYF